This T cell receptor (beta chain) originates from a study of blood T cell repertoires in COVID-19. The germline CDR1 and CDR2 sequences are SGHTA and FQGNSA. Trimming took off 5 bases at V and 6 bases at J, with 13 bases between the two ends. The CDR3 runs to 13 residues. The method was immunoSEQ multiplex PCR; TCRdb's version includes in-frame clones alone and lacks a portion of them. The sample has roughly 90,000 clones, 75% to 90% seen once. The clonotype was recovered from a woman between 65 and 79 years old with acute or convalescent COVID-19. The sample was peripheral blood. The V call is TRBV7-2, the J call TRBJ1-1, with D unclear. This chain's CDR3 is CASSRGNFAEAFF. The DNA for the CDR3 is TGTGCCAGCAGCCGCGGGAATTTCGCTGAAGCTTTCTTT. The complete variable domain, with remaining parts taken from reference TRBV7-2 and TRBJ1-1, reads GAGVSQSPSNKVTEKGKDVELRCDPISGHTALYWYRQSLGQGLEFLIYFQGNSAPDKSGLPSDRFSAERTGGSVSTLTIQRTQQEDSAVYLCASSRGNFAEAFFGQGTRLTVV.